The present T cell receptor beta chain was sequenced within a study of T-cell reconstitution after alpha-beta-depleted transplantation in children. Study-wide results and caveats: Once a year had passed after transplant, T-cell counts and diversity came mostly from newly produced T cells. About two months after transplant, alpha-beta T cells reportedly came from several hundred expanded graft clones.

A TCRbeta library incorporating unique molecular identifiers was prepared. MiXCR, applied by TCRdb to the PCR reads, yields one record per CDR3 protein. The sample lists 250,000 to 400,000 distinct CDR3 sequences, around 25% occurring once. The V and J ends lost 4 bases and 5 bases respectively, with 18 bases between them. This CDR3 comprises 15 residues. CDR1 is SGHDT and CDR2 is YYEEEE in the germline V gene. As to this clonotype: Its antigen remains unidentified.

The sequence derives from a male patient between 5 and 17 years old who had a stem cell transplant for acute lymphoblastic leukemia, so the T cells may come from the graft donor. The specimen was PBMCs, mostly from graft donor cells, collected 180 days after TCRalphabeta/CD19-depleted stem cell transplant. The chain recombines TRBV5-6 with TRBJ1-1; D uncertain. CDR3 in amino acids: CASSPTYGGRTEAFF. Here the CDR3 DNA reads TGTGCCAGCAGCCCCACGTATGGAGGGAGAACTGAAGCTTTCTTT. Together with reference TRBV5-6 and TRBJ1-1, the CDR3 gives the full variable domain: DAGVTQSPTHLIKTRGQQVTLRCSPKSGHDTVSWYQQALGQGPQFIFQYYEEEERQRGNFPDRFSGHQFPNYSSELNVNALLLGDSALYLCASSPTYGGRTEAFFGQGTRLTVV.